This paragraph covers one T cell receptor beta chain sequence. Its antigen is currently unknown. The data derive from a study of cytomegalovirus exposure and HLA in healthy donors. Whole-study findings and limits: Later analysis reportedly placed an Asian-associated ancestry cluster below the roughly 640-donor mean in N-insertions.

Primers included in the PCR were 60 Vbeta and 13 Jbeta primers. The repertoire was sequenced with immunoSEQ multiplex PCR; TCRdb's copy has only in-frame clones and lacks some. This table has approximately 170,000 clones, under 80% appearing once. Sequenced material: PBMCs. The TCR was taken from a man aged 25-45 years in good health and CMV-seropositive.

The DNA for the CDR3 is TGTGCCAGCAGCTTAGTGCCAGGGGGCGTTGGGGCTGAAGCTTTCTTT. The encoded protein is CASSLVPGGVGAEAFF. The chain recombines TRBV7-2 with TRBJ1-1, with 8 bases matching TRBD1. CDR3 length equals 16 residues. From germline, CDR1 is SGHTA and CDR2 FQGNSA. With 1 base clipped from V and 6 bases from J, the junction kept 10 bases outside the gene matches.